This T cell receptor (beta chain) was sequenced for a study of blood T cell repertoires in COVID-19. Study summary: Acute and convalescent COVID-19 samples came from the United States, Italy and Spain. Sample material is recorded as cDNA or gDNA derived from T cells, B-cell-depleted T cells, or PBMCs.

Methods used by the authors: Amplified reference gene primers provided the basis for estimating nucleated cell counts. Libraries were prepared by immunoSEQ multiplex PCR; TCRdb keeps only in-frame clonotypes and omits some of them. Clone size and V and J calls were adopted from that table, with D and trimming inferred from the DNA. The sample carries about 480,000 clones, 89% recorded once. Germline assignment: CDR1 SGHAT and CDR2 FQNNGV. The CDR3 sequence is 17 residues long. V trimming: 1 base; J trimming: 0 bases; junction bases outside the gene matches: 5. The specimen was peripheral blood. This clonotype was sampled from a man aged 18 to 35 with COVID-19, enrolled during active disease. The rearrangement links TRBV11-2 to TRBJ2-3; TRBD2 matches 9 bases. The CDR3 loop reads CASSLVASGTSTDTQYF. The CDR3, as DNA: TGTGCCAGCAGCTTAGTGGCTAGCGGGACTAGCACAGATACGCAGTATTTT.